The 27 T cell receptor beta chains given below trace back to one sample, sequenced in a study of control samples from healthy donors and cancer patients. Sequencing used immunoSEQ multiplex PCR; TCRdb keeps in-frame clones, though not all of them. The profile covers 400,000 to 500,000 clones, with 90% appearing a single time and approximately 6.3% taken by the ten largest. The sequenced sample consisted of PBMCs. The receptors were gathered from a man in his forties or fifties with head and neck cancer.

The CDR3 bases are TGTGCCAGCAGTTTAGGGGGGGTCGTTTCCTACAATGAGCAGTTCTTC. It is translated as CASSLGGVVSYNEQFF. The V and J genes are TRBV28 and TRBJ2-1, with TRBD2 identical over 7 bases. The CDR3 is 16 amino acids. Germline V gene sequence: CDR1 MDHEN, CDR2 SYDVKM. Trimming at V came to 2 bases and at J to 1 base, leaving 5 bases not matched to a gene.

The chain has TRBV7-2 and TRBJ2-5; D gene uncertain. The CDR3 is made up of 14 amino acids. The germline V and J ends were trimmed by 6 bases and 4 bases, with 15 bases remaining between them. Looked up from germline, CDR1 is SGHTA and CDR2 is FQGNSA. CDR3 loop: CASRFHSGSETQYF. CDR3 bases: TGTGCCAGCAGGTTCCATTCAGGATCAGAGACCCAGTACTTC.

The chain links TRBV5-1 to TRBJ2-5; perhaps TRBD1 as D (6 bases). This CDR3 is built from 15 residues. The V end lost 1 base, the J end lost 5 bases, and 15 bases lay between the germline ends. Germline CDR1 reads SGHRS; CDR2 reads YFSETQ. DNA for the CDR3: TGCGCCAGCAGCTTGTTCCAGGGGAGTGGCGAGACCCAGTACTTC. It is translated as CASSLFQGSGETQYF.

V is TRBV28 and J is TRBJ2-2, with D perhaps assigned TRBD1 or TRBD2 (6 bases each). Germline CDR1 and CDR2: MDHEN and SYDVKM. V lost 3 bases and J lost 0, with 8 bases in between. The CDR3 sequence is 15 residues long. The CDR3 here is CASSLGGANTGELFF. CDR3 DNA: TGTGCCAGCAGTTTGGGGGGCGCGAACACCGGGGAGCTGTTTTTT.

The V and J genes are TRBV11-2 and TRBJ2-7; D is ambiguous. V was pared by 6 bases and J by 7 bases, with 19 bases between. The CDR3 has 14 residues. Germline loops: CDR1 SGHAT, CDR2 FQNNGV. CDR3 sequence: CASRRPDLVKEQYF. CDR3 coding DNA: TGTGCCAGCAGACGACCTGATTTGGTTAAGGAGCAGTACTTC.

The chain carries TRBV5-1 and TRBJ2-7; the D gene is possibly TRBD2 (5 bases). Germline V gene data show CDR1 as SGHRS and CDR2 as YFSETQ. V lost 2 bases and J lost 2, with 14 bases in between. This CDR3 spans 15 amino acids. CDR3 protein: CASSLQAEPTYEQYF. Written as DNA, the CDR3 is TGCGCCAGCAGCTTACAAGCGGAGCCAACCTACGAGCAGTACTTC.

V is TRBV14 and J is TRBJ1-1, with 8 positions matching TRBD1. Germline V CDR1 and CDR2: SGHDN, FVKESK. Trimming removed 3 bases from V and 5 bases from J; junction bases left unmatched: 5. The CDR3 length is 14 residues. In DNA form, the CDR3 reads TGTGCCAGCAGCCAGGGACAGGTTTCTACTGAAGCTTTCTTT. This codes for CASSQGQVSTEAFF.

The chain uses TRBV7-8 and TRBJ2-7, with D possibly matching TRBD2 (5 bases). Per the germline V gene, CDR1 is SGHVS and CDR2 is FQNEAQ. Trimming cost V 2 bases and J 0 bases, with 11 bases left between them. The CDR3 has 15 residues. This chain's CDR3 is CASSLRARGSYEQYF. In DNA, the CDR3 is TGTGCCAGCAGCTTACGGGCCCGGGGCTCCTACGAGCAGTACTTC.

This chain uses TRBV9 with TRBJ2-3, with 7 bases identical to TRBD2. The CDR3 has 16 residues. Germline CDR1 and CDR2: SGDLS and YYNGEE. Unmatched junction bases numbered 4, after V lost 0 bases and J lost 0 bases. The CDR3 DNA is TGTGCCAGCAGCGTAGGGGAGGGGATTAGCACAGATACGCAGTATTTT. This encodes CASSVGEGISTDTQYF.

This chain links TRBV9 with TRBJ1-2; D is perhaps TRBD1 (6 bases). CDR1 and CDR2 (germline): SGDLS, YYNGEE. Trimming left V 0 bases short and J 3 bases short, with 12 bases between. There are 15 residues in the CDR3. The chain's CDR3 is CASSVGGDNYYGYTF. The CDR3 region has the DNA TGTGCCAGCAGCGTAGGCGGGGACAACTACTATGGCTACACCTTC.

The rearrangement uses TRBV5-4 and TRBJ2-5; TRBD1 might be the D (7 bases). The ends were cut back, 3 bases at V and 2 bases at J, with 11 bases in the middle. Per the germline V gene, CDR1 is SGHNT and CDR2 is YYREEE (reference sequence). CDR3 length: 14 residues. The CDR3 sequence: CASSWRGPQETQYF. In nucleotides, the CDR3 is TGTGCCAGCAGCTGGAGGGGGCCGCAAGAGACCCAGTACTTC.

This rearrangement joins TRBV15 to TRBJ2-2; D gene uncertain. With 0 bases removed from V and 9 bases from J, the gap between germline ends came to 5 bases. Looked up from germline, CDR1 is LNHNV and CDR2 is YYDKDF (reference sequence). This CDR3 has 12 amino acids. The CDR3 sequence: CATSREQRELFF. The CDR3 nucleotides are TGTGCCACCAGCAGAGAGCAACGGGAGCTGTTTTTT.

This rearrangement joins TRBV29-1 to TRBJ1-2; D not certain. Deletions cut 7 bases from V and 8 bases from J, with 14 bases between. The CDR3 totals 11 residues. The V gene's germline CDR1 is SQVTM and CDR2 ANQGSEA. The CDR3 bases are TGCAGCGCCGAGGTTTCGGAGGGCTACACCTTC. Encoded protein: CSAEVSEGYTF. Looking up the rest from reference TRBV29-1 and TRBJ1-2 gives the full variable domain: SAVISQKPSRDICQRGTSLTIQCQVDSQVTMMFWYRQQPGQSLTLIATANQGSEATYESGFVIDKFPISRPNLTFSTLTVSNMSPEDSSIYLCSAEVSEGYTFGSGTRLTVV.

The rearrangement joins TRBV7-9 to TRBJ1-3; D is undetermined. The V gene's germline CDR1 is SEHNR and CDR2 FQNEAQ (reference sequence). The CDR3 consists of 13 residues. Trimming removed 5 bases at V and 4 bases at J, with 9 bases between. DNA for the CDR3: TGTGCCAGCAGCGTCAGTGCCGGAAACACCATATATTTT. Translated: CASSVSAGNTIYF.

As for this clone: One end of the junction varies from germline; a read error may be responsible. CDR3 region: CVSMGLGYTF. Here the CDR3 DNA reads TGTGTCAGCATGGGGCTCGGCTACACCTTC. This chain joins TRBV2 and TRBJ1-2; D is possibly TRBD1 (5 bases). Per germline, CDR1 SNHLY and CDR2 FYNNEI. The CDR3 is 10 residues long. Drawing the rest from reference TRBV2 and TRBJ1-2, the complete variable domain is EPEVTQTPSHQVTQMGQEVILRCVPISNHLYFYWYRQILGQKVEFLVSFYNNEISEKSEIFDDQFSVERPDGSNFTLKIRSTKLEDSAMYFCVSMGLGYTFGSGTRLTVV.

This chain uses TRBV7-9 with TRBJ2-1; D possibly matches TRBD1 or TRBD2 (6 bases each). Trimming shortened V by 6 bases and J by 7 bases, and 22 bases separated the two germline ends. The CDR3 is 16 residues long. CDR1 SEHNR and CDR2 FQNEAQ come from the germline V gene (reference sequence). CDR3 protein: CASRPTYITGRNEQFF. CDR3 DNA sequence: TGTGCCAGCAGACCTACGTATATTACAGGGAGGAATGAGCAGTTCTTC.

The V gene is TRBV7-3, the J gene TRBJ1-1; D ambiguous. The CDR3 is 13 residues long. The V gene lost 4 bases and the J gene lost 4 bases, with 10 bases spanning the gap. CDR1 and CDR2 from the germline V gene are SGHTA and FQGTGA. The CDR3 spells CASSSYPSTEAFF. For the CDR3, the DNA is TGTGCCAGCAGCTCTTATCCTTCCACTGAAGCTTTCTTT. The full variable domain, with the rest looked up from reference TRBV7-3 and TRBJ1-1, is GAGVSQTPSNKVTEKGKYVELRCDPISGHTALYWYRQSLGQGPEFLIYFQGTGAADDSGLPNDRFFAVRPEGSVSTLKIQRTERGDSAVYLCASSSYPSTEAFFGQGTRLTVV.

The genes are TRBV7-6 and TRBJ2-2, with D perhaps matching TRBD2 (6 bases). Trimming took off 0 bases at V and 6 bases at J, with 11 bases between the two ends. The length of the CDR3 is 15 residues. Germline V CDR1 and CDR2: SGHVS, FNYEAQ. The CDR3 protein is CASSLAVGRPGELFF. CDR3 in DNA: TGTGCCAGCAGCTTAGCGGTGGGGAGGCCCGGGGAGCTGTTTTTT.

The DNA of the CDR3 is TGTGCCAGTAGTATTTGGTTGCAGGGGAGCAATGAGCAGTTCTTC. As protein: CASSIWLQGSNEQFF. The chain couples TRBV19 to TRBJ2-1; D may be TRBD1 (6 bases). Germline V gene sequence: CDR1 LNHDA, CDR2 SQIVND (reference sequence). CDR3 length: 15 amino acids. Trimming removed 3 bases at V and 6 bases at J, with 15 bases between.

This chain uses TRBV2 with TRBJ1-5, with TRBD1 matching 8 bases. The germline CDR1 and CDR2 sequences are SNHLY and FYNNEI. The J segment lost 7 bases and the V segment lost 5 bases, leaving 4 bases of the junction unmatched. This CDR3 is 13 amino acids long. The CDR3, as DNA: TGTGCCAGCAGTCCGGACAGGGAGCAGCCCCAGCATTTT. Translating it yields CASSPDREQPQHF. The full variable domain, with the rest looked up from reference TRBV2 and TRBJ1-5, is EPEVTQTPSHQVTQMGQEVILRCVPISNHLYFYWYRQILGQKVEFLVSFYNNEISEKSEIFDDQFSVERPDGSNFTLKIRSTKLEDSAMYFCASSPDREQPQHFGDGTRLSIL.

This clone was seen once. The chain has TRBV28 and TRBJ1-4; 8 bases match TRBD1. Trimming removed 5 bases from V and 8 bases from J; junction bases left unmatched: 10. CDR3 length: 15 residues. CDR1 MDHEN and CDR2 SYDVKM come from the germline V gene. Here the CDR3 DNA reads TGTGCCAGCAGTCTCCCTACAGGGGGACAGGAAAAACTGTTTTTT. Protein product: CASSLPTGGQEKLFF.

The gene calls are TRBV5-1 and TRBJ2-3; 11 nucleotides match TRBD1. The germline gives CDR1 SGHRS, CDR2 YFSETQ. Trimming removed 0 bases from V and 6 bases from J; junction bases left unmatched: 6. This CDR3 is 16 amino acids long. The CDR3 DNA sequence: TGCGCCAGCAGCTTGGCACCCGGGACAGGGGGGGATACGCAGTATTTT. This sequence encodes CASSLAPGTGGDTQYF. The whole variable domain, remainder taken from reference TRBV5-1 and TRBJ2-3, is KAGVTQTPRYLIKTRGQQVTLSCSPISGHRSVSWYQQTPGQGLQFLFEYFSETQRNKGNFPGRFSGRQFSNSRSEMNVSTLELGDSALYLCASSLAPGTGGDTQYFGPGTRLTVL.

The rearrangement links TRBV5-6 to TRBJ2-7; the D gene is possibly TRBD1 (6 bases). Germline lookup yields CDR1 SGHDT and CDR2 YYEEEE. V was clipped by 0 bases and J by 13 bases, with 17 bases between them. The CDR3 runs to 13 residues. CDR3 protein: CASSLGTATSPYF. CDR3 nucleotides: TGTGCCAGCAGCTTGGGGACAGCCACTTCGCCCTACTTC.

The chain has TRBV28 and TRBJ1-5; unclear D gene. The germline V gene has CDR1 MDHEN and CDR2 SYDVKM. Trimming cost V 2 bases and J 1 base, with 9 bases left between them. The CDR3 has 15 amino acids. Here the CDR3 reads CASSLEQLSNQPQHF. The CDR3 region has the DNA TGTGCCAGCAGTTTAGAACAGTTGAGCAATCAGCCCCAGCATTTT.

This clone was observed once. The chain combines TRBV28 with TRBJ1-1; D gene uncertain. Trimming removed 4 bases at V and 1 base at J, with 4 bases between. This CDR3 has 12 residues. Germline-derived CDR1 and CDR2 are MDHEN and SYDVKM. The CDR3 loop reads CASSSANTEAFF. CDR3 nucleotides: TGTGCCAGCAGTTCTGCGAACACTGAAGCTTTCTTT.

This clone has just one count. V and J are TRBV5-4 and TRBJ1-6, with TRBD1 identical over 9 bases. The CDR3 is 16 residues long. Germline CDR1 and CDR2: SGHNT and YYREEE (reference sequence). With 4 bases clipped from V and 5 bases from J, the junction kept 7 bases outside the gene matches. DNA of the CDR3: TGTGCCAGCAGCGCTACAGGGGGCAGAAATAATTCACCCCTCCACTTT. Encoded protein: CASSATGGRNNSPLHF.

This chain connects TRBV11-2 to TRBJ1-1, with D perhaps TRBD1 (5 bases). Trimming left V 3 bases short and J 1 base short, with 9 bases between. The CDR3 totals 14 residues. Germline CDR1 reads SGHAT; CDR2 reads FQNNGV. The CDR3 loop reads CASSFGARNTEAFF. The DNA of the CDR3 is TGTGCCAGCAGCTTTGGGGCGAGGAACACTGAAGCTTTCTTT.